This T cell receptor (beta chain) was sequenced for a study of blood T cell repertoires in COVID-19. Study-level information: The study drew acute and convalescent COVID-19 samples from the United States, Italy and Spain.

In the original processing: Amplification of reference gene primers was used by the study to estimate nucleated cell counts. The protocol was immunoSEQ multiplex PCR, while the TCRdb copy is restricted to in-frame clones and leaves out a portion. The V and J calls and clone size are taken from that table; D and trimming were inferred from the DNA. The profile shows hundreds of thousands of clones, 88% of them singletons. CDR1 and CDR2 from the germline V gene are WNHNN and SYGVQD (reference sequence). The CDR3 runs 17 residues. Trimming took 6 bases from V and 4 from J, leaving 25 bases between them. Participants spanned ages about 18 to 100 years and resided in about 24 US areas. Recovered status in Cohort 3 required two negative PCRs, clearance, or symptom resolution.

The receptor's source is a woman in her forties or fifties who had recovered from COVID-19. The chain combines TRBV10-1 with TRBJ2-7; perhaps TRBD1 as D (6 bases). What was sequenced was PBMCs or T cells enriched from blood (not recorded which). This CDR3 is CASSSDRYPTMLYEQYF. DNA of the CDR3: TGCGCCAGCAGCTCGGACAGATACCCCACAATGCTTTACGAGCAGTACTTC.